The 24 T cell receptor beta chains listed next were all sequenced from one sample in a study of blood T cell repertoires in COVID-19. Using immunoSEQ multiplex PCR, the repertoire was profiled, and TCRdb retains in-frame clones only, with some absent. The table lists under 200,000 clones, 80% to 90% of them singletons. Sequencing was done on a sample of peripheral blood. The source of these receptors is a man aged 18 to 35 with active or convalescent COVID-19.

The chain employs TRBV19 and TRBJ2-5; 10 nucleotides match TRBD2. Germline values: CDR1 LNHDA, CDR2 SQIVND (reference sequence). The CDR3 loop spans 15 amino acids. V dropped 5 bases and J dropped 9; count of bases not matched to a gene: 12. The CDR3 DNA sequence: TGTGCCAGTAGTCCAAGCGGGGGGGCCGTGTTGGCCCAGTACTTC. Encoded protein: CASSPSGGAVLAQYF.

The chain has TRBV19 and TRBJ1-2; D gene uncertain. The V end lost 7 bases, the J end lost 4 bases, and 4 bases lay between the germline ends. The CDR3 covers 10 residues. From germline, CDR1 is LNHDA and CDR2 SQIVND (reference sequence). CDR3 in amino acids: CASTGYGYTF. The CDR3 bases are TGTGCCAGTACGGGCTATGGCTACACCTTC.

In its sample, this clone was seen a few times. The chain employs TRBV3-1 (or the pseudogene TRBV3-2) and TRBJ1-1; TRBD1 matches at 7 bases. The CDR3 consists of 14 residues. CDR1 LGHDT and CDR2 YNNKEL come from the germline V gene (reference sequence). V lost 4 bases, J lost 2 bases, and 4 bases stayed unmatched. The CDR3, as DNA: TGTGCCAGCAGCCCGACAGGGTCAAACACTGAAGCTTTCTTT. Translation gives CASSPTGSNTEAFF.

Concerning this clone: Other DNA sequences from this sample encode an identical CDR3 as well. CDR3 sequence (DNA): TGTGCCAGCAGTTTACTGGGGGGCTATGGCTACACCTTC. Protein product: CASSLLGGYGYTF. V gene TRBV12-3 or TRBV12-4 combines with J gene TRBJ1-2; tentatively, D is TRBD1 (5 bases). CDR3 length: 13 amino acids. V was clipped by 2 bases and J by 4 bases, with 8 bases between them.

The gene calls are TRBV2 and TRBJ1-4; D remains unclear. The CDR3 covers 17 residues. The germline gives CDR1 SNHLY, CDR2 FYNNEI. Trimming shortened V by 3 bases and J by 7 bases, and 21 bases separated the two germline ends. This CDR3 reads CASSDHPGSSGTEKLFF. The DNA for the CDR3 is TGTGCCAGCAGTGATCACCCGGGAAGTTCCGGTACTGAAAAACTGTTTTTT.

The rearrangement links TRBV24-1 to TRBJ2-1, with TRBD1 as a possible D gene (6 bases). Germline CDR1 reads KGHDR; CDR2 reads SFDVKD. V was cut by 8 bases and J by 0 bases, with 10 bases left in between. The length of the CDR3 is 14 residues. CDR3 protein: CATNRAGSYNEQFF. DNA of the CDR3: TGTGCCACCAACAGGGCGGGCTCCTACAATGAGCAGTTCTTC.

CDR3 protein: CASSVGARTSDTQYF. The CDR3 DNA follows: TGTGCCAGCAGCGTAGGTGCTAGAACCTCAGATACGCAGTATTTT. V is TRBV9 and J is TRBJ2-3; D not certain. This CDR3 is built from 15 residues. Germline V gives CDR1 SGDLS, CDR2 YYNGEE. The ends were cut back, 0 bases at V and 4 bases at J, with 12 bases in the middle.

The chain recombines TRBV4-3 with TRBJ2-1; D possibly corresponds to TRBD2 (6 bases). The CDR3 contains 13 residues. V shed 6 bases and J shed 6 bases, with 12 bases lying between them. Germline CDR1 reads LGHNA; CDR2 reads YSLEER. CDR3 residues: CASRLAGGNEQFF. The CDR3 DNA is TGCGCCAGCAGACTAGCTGGCGGCAATGAGCAGTTCTTC.

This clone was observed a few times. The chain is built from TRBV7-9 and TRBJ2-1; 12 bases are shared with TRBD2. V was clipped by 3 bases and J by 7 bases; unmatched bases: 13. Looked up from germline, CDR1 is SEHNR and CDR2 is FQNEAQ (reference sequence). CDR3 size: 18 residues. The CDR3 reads CASSLKGELAGGWNEQFF. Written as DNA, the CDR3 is TGTGCCAGCAGCTTGAAAGGCGAACTAGCGGGGGGTTGGAATGAGCAGTTCTTC.

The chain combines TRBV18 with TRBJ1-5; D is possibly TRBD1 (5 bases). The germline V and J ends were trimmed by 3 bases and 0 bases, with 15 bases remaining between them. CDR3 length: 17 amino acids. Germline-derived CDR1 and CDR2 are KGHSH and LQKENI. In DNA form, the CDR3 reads TGTGCCAGCTCACCGGTCTCGGTACAGGATAGCAATCAGCCCCAGCATTTT. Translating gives CASSPVSVQDSNQPQHF.

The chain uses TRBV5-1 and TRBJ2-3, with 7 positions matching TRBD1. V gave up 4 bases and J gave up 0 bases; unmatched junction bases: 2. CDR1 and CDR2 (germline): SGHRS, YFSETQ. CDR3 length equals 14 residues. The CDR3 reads CASSMTGSTDTQYF. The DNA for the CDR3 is TGCGCCAGCAGCATGACAGGGAGCACAGATACGCAGTATTTT.

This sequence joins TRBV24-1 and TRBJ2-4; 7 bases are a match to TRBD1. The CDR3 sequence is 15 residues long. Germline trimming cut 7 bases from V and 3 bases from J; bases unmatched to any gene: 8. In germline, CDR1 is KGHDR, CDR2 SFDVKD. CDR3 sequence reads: CATSETGLGKNIQYF. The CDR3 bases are TGTGCCACCAGCGAGACAGGGTTGGGCAAAAACATTCAGTACTTC.

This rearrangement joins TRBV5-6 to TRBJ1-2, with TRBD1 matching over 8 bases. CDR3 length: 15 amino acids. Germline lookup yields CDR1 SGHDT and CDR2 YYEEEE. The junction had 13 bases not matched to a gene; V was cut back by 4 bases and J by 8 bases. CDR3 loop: CASSPGQGRSRGYTF. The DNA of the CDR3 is TGTGCCAGCAGCCCTGGACAGGGCAGATCTAGGGGCTACACCTTC.

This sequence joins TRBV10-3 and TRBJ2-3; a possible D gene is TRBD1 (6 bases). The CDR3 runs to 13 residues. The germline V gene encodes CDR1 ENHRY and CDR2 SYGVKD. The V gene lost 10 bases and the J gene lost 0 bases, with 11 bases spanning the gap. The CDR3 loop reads CATSQGSTDTQYF. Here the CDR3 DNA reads TGTGCCACTTCCCAGGGGAGCACAGATACGCAGTATTTT.

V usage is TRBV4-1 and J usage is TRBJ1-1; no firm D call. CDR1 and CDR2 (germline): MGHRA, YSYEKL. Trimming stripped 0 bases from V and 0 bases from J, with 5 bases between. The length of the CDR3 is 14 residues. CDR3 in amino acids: CASSQEPVNTEAFF. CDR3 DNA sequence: TGCGCCAGCAGCCAAGAACCAGTGAACACTGAAGCTTTCTTT.

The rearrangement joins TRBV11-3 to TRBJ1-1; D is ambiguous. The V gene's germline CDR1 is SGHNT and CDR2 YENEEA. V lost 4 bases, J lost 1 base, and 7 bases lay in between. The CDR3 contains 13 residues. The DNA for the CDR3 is TGTGCCAGCAGCTCCGCGTGGAACACTGAAGCTTTCTTT. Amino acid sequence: CASSSAWNTEAFF.

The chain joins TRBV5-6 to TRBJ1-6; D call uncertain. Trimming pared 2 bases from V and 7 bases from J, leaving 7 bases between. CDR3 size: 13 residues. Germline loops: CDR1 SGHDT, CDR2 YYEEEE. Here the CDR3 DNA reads TGTGCCAGCAGCTTACTCCGGAATTCACCCCTCCACTTT. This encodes CASSLLRNSPLHF.

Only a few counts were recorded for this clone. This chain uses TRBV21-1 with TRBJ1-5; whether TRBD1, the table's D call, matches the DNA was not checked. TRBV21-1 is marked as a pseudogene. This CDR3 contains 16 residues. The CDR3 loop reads CASSKGPGGGLQPQHF. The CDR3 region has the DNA TGTGCCAGCAGCAAAGGACCAGGGGGCGGGTTGCAGCCCCAGCATTTT.

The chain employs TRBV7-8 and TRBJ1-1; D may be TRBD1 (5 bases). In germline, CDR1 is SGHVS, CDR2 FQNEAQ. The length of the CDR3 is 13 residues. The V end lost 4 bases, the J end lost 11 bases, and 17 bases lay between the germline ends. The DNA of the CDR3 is TGTGCCAGCAGCTCAATCTTACAGGAGGGGGCTTTCTTT. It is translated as CASSSILQEGAFF.

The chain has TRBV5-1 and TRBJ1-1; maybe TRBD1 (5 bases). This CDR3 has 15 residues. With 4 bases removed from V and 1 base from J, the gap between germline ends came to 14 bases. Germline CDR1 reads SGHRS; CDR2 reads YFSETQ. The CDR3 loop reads CASSIQGSSNTEAFF. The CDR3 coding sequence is TGCGCCAGCAGCATTCAGGGATCGTCGAACACTGAAGCTTTCTTT.

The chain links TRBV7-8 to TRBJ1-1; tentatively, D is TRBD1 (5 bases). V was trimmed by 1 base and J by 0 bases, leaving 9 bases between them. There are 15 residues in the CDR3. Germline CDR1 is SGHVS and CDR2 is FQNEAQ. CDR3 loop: CASSLVPGLNTEAFF. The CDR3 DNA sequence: TGTGCCAGCAGCTTAGTTCCAGGGCTGAACACTGAAGCTTTCTTT.

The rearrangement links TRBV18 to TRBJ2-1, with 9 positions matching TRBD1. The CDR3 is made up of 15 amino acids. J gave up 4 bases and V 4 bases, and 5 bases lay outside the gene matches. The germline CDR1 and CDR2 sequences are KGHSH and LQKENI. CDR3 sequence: CASSHSGQGYNEQFF. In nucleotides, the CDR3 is TGTGCCAGCTCACACTCGGGACAGGGATACAATGAGCAGTTCTTC. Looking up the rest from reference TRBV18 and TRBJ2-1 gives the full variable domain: NAGVMQNPRHLVRRRGQEARLRCSPMKGHSHVYWYRQLPEEGLKFMVYLQKENIIDESGMPKERFSAEFPKEGPSILRIQQVVRGDSAAYFCASSHSGQGYNEQFFGPGTRLTVL.

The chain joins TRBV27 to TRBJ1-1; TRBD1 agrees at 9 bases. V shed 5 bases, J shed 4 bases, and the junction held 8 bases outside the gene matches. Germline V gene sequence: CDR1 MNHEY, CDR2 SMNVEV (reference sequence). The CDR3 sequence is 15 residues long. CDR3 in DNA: TGTGCCAGCAGTCCATCACAGGGGGCGCGCACTGAAGCTTTCTTT. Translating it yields CASSPSQGARTEAFF.

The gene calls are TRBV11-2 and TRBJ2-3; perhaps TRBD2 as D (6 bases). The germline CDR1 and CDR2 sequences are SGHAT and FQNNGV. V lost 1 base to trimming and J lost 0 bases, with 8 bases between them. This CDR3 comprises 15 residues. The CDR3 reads CASSLVGGSTDTQYF. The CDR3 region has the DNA TGTGCCAGCAGCTTAGTCGGGGGTAGCACAGATACGCAGTATTTT.